The present entry profiles one TCR beta chain with its context. Its specificity is unknown. Germline V gene lookup returns CDR1 MDHEN and CDR2 SYDVKM. This CDR3 is built from 14 residues. The data were taken from a study of T cell clusters in autoimmune cytopenias. Study results and limitations: TRB repertoire shifts in secondary cytopenia and chronic lymphocytic leukemia mostly reflected lymphoma, not autoimmunity.

TRB was amplified by touch-down multiplex PCR, primer pools A and B combined. TCRdb reanalyzed the multiplex PCR reads, giving one entry per CDR3 protein sequence and no DNA. Here the sample table reports approximately 1,400 distinct CDR3 sequences. TRB was amplified from approximately 250 ng of peripheral blood genomic DNA per sample. This sample was shared with a second study, whose subject was T cell repertoires in aging, cancer and after chemotherapy. From that report: The full dataset contained several million TCR reads. Rebound thymic output was suggested by rising median generation probability during chemotherapy in each cancer cohort.

The receptor was isolated from a human donor with chronic lymphocytic leukemia. The sequencing input was peripheral blood. V gene TRBV28 combines with J gene TRBJ1-1; TCRdb indicates TRBD1, and absent DNA this call remains unverified. The CDR3 sequence: CASSLPQVPTEAFF.